This TCR beta chain was sequenced during a study of glioma-infiltrating T cells. Study-level results: Non-neoplastic patients had below-expected tissue-blood divergence, while all gliomas exceeded expectation.

TCR alpha and beta CDR3 regions were amplified from RNA using iRepertoire nested multiplex PCR. Each CDR3 protein is one row after TCRdb ran MiXCR on the multiplex PCR reads. The sample lists 160,000 or so distinct CDR3 sequences, over 40% occurring once. V was cut by 6 bases and J by 10 bases, with 10 bases left in between. The germline V gene encodes CDR1 DFQATT and CDR2 SNEGSKA (reference sequence). This CDR3 spans 10 amino acids. At least ten counts were recorded for this clonotype. Its antigen is undetermined. The source of this sequence is a human donor with low-grade glioma or glioblastoma, undergoing nonglioma brain surgery, or in good health (not recorded which). The sample comprised glioma tissue, nonneoplastic brain tissue, or PBMCs (not recorded which). The V gene is TRBV20-1, the J gene TRBJ2-1; no firm D call. CDR3 amino acids: CSAEAREQFF. The CDR3 coding sequence is TGCAGTGCAGAAGCACGGGAGCAGTTCTTC.